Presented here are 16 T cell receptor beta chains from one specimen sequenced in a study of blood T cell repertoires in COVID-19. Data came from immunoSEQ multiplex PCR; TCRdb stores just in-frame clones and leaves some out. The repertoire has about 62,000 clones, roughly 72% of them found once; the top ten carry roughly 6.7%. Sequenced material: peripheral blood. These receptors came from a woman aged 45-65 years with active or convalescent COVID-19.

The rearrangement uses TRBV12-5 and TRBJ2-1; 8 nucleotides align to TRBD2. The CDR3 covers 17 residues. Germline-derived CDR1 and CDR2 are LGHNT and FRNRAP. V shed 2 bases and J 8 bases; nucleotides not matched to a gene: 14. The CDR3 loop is CASGLPVPGLGPHEQFF. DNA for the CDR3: TGTGCTAGTGGTTTGCCCGTACCGGGACTAGGTCCCCATGAGCAGTTCTTC.

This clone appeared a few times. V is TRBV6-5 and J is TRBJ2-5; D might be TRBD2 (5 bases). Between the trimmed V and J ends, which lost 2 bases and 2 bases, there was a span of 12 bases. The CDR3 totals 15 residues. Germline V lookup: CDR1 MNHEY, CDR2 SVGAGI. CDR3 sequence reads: CASSYAGVRQETQYF. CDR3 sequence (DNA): TGTGCCAGCAGTTACGCCGGGGTACGGCAAGAGACCCAGTACTTC.

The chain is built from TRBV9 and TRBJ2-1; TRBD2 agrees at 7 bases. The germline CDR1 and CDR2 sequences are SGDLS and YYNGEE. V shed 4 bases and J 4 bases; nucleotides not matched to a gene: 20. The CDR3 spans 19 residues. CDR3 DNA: TGTGCCAGCAGCTCCGAAAGGGGCGGAGCGGGACCCCCTTACAATGAGCAGTTCTTC. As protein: CASSSERGGAGPPYNEQFF.

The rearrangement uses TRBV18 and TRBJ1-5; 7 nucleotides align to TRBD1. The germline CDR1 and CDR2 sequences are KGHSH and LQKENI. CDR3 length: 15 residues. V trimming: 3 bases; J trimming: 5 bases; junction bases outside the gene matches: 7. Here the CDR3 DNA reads TGTGCCAGCTCACCCACAGGGGCCGCGGATCAGCCCCAGCATTTT. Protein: CASSPTGAADQPQHF. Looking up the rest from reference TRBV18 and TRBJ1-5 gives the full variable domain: NAGVMQNPRHLVRRRGQEARLRCSPMKGHSHVYWYRQLPEEGLKFMVYLQKENIIDESGMPKERFSAEFPKEGPSILRIQQVVRGDSAAYFCASSPTGAADQPQHFGDGTRLSIL.

The CDR3: CASSRRTGSGETQYF. DNA for the CDR3: TGTGCCAGCAGCAGACGTACAGGGTCGGGTGAGACCCAGTACTTC. The rearrangement uses TRBV3-1 (or the pseudogene TRBV3-2) and TRBJ2-5; TRBD1 might be the D (6 bases). Germline assignment: CDR1 LGHDT and CDR2 YNNKEL (reference sequence). This CDR3 region has 15 residues. The V end lost 5 bases, the J end lost 5 bases, and 18 bases lay between the germline ends.

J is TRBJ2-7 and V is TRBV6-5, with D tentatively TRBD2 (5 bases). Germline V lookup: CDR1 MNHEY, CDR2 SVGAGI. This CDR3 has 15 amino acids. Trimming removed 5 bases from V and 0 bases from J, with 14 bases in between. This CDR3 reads CASSPRHGSSYEQYF. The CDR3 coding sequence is TGTGCCAGCAGTCCAAGACATGGGAGCTCCTACGAGCAGTACTTC.

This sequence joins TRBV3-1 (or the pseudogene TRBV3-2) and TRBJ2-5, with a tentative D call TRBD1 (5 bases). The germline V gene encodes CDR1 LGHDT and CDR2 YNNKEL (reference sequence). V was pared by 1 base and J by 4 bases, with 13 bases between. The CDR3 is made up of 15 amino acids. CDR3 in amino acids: CASSQGTGRGETQYF. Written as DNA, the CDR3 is TGTGCCAGCAGCCAAGGTACAGGACGAGGAGAGACCCAGTACTTC.

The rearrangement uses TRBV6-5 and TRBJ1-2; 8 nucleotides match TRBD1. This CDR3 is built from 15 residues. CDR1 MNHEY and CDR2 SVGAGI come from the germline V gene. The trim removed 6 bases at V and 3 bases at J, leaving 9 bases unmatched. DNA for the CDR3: TGTGCCAGCAGGGCGACAGGGGTTCAGGACTATGGCTACACCTTC. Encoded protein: CASRATGVQDYGYTF.

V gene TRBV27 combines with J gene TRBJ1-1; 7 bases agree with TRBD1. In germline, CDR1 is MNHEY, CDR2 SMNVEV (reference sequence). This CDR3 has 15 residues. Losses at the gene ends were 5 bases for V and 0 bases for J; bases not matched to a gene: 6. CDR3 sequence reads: CASSPTGVVNTEAFF. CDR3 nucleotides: TGTGCCAGCAGTCCAACAGGGGTTGTGAACACTGAAGCTTTCTTT.

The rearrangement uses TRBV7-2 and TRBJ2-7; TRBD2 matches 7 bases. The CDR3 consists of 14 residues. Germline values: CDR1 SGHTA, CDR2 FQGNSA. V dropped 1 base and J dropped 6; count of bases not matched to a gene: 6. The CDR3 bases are TGTGCCAGCAGCTTAGTTGAGGGAGGGCGCGAGCAGTACTTC. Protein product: CASSLVEGGREQYF.

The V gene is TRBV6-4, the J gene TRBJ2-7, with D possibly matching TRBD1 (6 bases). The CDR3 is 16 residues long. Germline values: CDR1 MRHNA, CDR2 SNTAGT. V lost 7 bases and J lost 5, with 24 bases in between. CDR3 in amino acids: CASKERNRESIDEQYF. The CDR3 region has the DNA TGTGCCAGCAAAGAGCGAAACAGGGAGTCAATCGACGAGCAGTACTTC.

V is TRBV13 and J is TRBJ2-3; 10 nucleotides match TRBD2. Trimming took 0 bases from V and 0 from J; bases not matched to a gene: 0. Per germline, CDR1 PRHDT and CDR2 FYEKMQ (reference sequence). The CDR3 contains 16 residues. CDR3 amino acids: CASSLGLAGSTDTQYF. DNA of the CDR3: TGTGCCAGCAGCTTAGGACTAGCGGGAAGCACAGATACGCAGTATTTT.

Here the CDR3 reads CASSPLLALDVPNEQFF. The CDR3 DNA reads TGTGCCAGCAGCCCCTTACTAGCGCTGGACGTTCCGAATGAGCAGTTCTTC. The rearrangement uses TRBV5-6 and TRBJ2-1, with TRBD2 matching over 7 bases. V trimming: 4 bases; J trimming: 7 bases; junction bases outside the gene matches: 17. Germline lookup yields CDR1 SGHDT and CDR2 YYEEEE. CDR3 length: 17 residues.

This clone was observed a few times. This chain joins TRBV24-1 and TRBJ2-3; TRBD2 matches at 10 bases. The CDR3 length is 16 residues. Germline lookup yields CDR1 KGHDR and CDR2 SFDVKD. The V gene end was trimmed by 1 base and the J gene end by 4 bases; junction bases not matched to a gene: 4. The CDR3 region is CATSDFASGSPDTQYF. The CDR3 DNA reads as TGTGCCACCAGTGATTTCGCTAGCGGGAGCCCAGATACGCAGTATTTT.

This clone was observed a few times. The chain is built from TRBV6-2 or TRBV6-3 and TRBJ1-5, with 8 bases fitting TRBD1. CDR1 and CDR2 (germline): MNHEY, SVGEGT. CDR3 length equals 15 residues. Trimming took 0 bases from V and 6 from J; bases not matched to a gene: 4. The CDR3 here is CASSYSPGGSQPQHF. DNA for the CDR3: TGTGCCAGCAGTTACTCTCCAGGGGGCTCTCAGCCCCAGCATTTT.

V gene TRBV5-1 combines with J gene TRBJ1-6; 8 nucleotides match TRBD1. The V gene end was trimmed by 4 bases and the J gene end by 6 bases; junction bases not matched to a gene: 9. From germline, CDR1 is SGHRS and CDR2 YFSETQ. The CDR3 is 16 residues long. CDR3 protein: CASSLDRAASNSPLHF. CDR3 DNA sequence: TGCGCCAGCAGCCTGGACAGGGCGGCTAGTAATTCACCCCTCCACTTT.